The rows below give T cell receptor beta chains drawn from one sample of a study of blood T cell repertoires in COVID-19. The repertoire was sequenced with immunoSEQ multiplex PCR; TCRdb's copy has only in-frame clones and lacks some. This sample yields 150,000 to 200,000 clones, of which 86% are seen a single time; 0.99% belongs to the top ten. Sequenced sample: peripheral blood. Source of these receptors: a man between 18 and 35 years old with acute or convalescent COVID-19. The CDR3 runs from the conserved cysteine through the conserved F or W. A D gene is named only where the DNA matches it firmly. Where a row states a size, it is once, few, many or the class of an expanded clone; other rows omit it.

few	TRBV18	TRBJ2-5	TRBD1	CASSTQGGRETQYF	TGTGCCAGCTCGACACAGGGGGGTCGAGAGACCCAGTACTTC
-	TRBV7-9	TRBJ1-2	-	CASSLTHGYTF	TGTGCCAGCAGTCTCACTCATGGCTACACCTTC
once	TRBV18	TRBJ2-3	TRBD2	CASSPPGLGTDTQYF	TGTGCCAGCTCACCCCCGGGACTAGGCACAGATACGCAGTATTTT
few	TRBV19	TRBJ2-2	-	CASSNVAGTNTGELFF	TGTGCCAGTAGCAACGTGGCAGGGACAAACACCGGGGAGCTGTTTTTT
-	TRBV9	TRBJ1-4	-	CASSVGLVNEKLFF	TGTGCCAGCAGCGTTGGGCTGGTTAATGAAAAACTGTTTTTT
-	TRBV21-1	TRBJ1-3	-	CASSQRGSQGAVSGNTIYF	TGTGCCAGCAGTCAAAGGGGCTCGCAGGGGGCAGTATCTGGAAACACCATATATTTT
-	TRBV30	TRBJ2-7	TRBD1	CACLDRPTYEQYF	TGTGCCTGCTTGGACAGGCCGACGTACGAGCAGTACTTC
-	TRBV30	TRBJ1-5	TRBD1	CAWSPRGQLLLAQHF	TGTGCCTGGTCTCCAAGGGGACAGCTTCTTTTGGCCCAGCATTTT
once	TRBV21-1	TRBJ1-6	-	CASSNDFGTGGTYNSPLHF	TGTGCCAGCAGCAACGATTTTGGGACAGGGGGGACCTATAATTCACCCCTCCACTTT
few	TRBV10-3	TRBJ1-2	-	CAISESPRDTYNYGYTF	TGTGCCATCAGTGAGTCCCCACGGGACACCTATAACTATGGCTACACCTTC
once	TRBV5-1	TRBJ1-5	TRBD1	CASSPGGTEAGQPQHF	TGCGCCAGCAGCCCAGGGGGGACGGAAGCTGGTCAGCCCCAGCATTTT
-	TRBV19	TRBJ1-2	TRBD1	CASRTGDYGYTF	TGTGCCAGTAGAACAGGGGACTATGGCTACACCTTC
-	TRBV18	TRBJ2-7	-	CASSPSTGSSYEQYF	TGTGCCAGCTCACCCTCAACTGGGAGCTCCTACGAGCAGTACTTC
-	TRBV7-2	TRBJ1-2	TRBD1	CASSPRDRTGYTF	TGTGCCAGCAGCCCGCGGGACAGAACTGGCTACACCTTC
-	TRBV6-2/TRBV6-3	TRBJ2-1	-	CASSYAVYNEQFF	TGTGCCAGCAGTTATGCAGTCTACAATGAGCAGTTCTTC
once	TRBV4-1	TRBJ1-5	TRBD1	CASSQAGRGHQPQHF	TGCGCCAGCAGCCAAGCGGGCAGGGGGCATCAGCCCCAGCATTTT
-	TRBV11-2	TRBJ2-5	TRBD2	CASSFHIAGGGQETQYF	TGTGCCAGCAGCTTTCATATAGCGGGGGGGGGACAAGAGACCCAGTACTTC
-	TRBV12-5	TRBJ2-5	-	CASGETVETQYF	TGTGCTAGTGGCGAAACAGTAGAGACCCAGTACTTC
-	TRBV14	TRBJ2-7	TRBD2	CASSQDRGVYEQYF	TGTGCCAGCAGCCAAGATCGGGGGGTCTACGAGCAGTACTTC
few	TRBV2	TRBJ1-6	-	CASKRGPGELALHF	TGTGCCAGCAAGCGGGGGCCCGGGGAATTGGCCCTCCACTTT
-	TRBV12-5	TRBJ2-7	-	CASGYEGREQYF	TGTGCTAGTGGTTATGAGGGCCGGGAGCAGTACTTC
-	TRBV5-4	TRBJ1-2	-	CASSFRQVPNYGYTF	TGTGCCAGCAGCTTCCGACAGGTTCCCAACTATGGCTACACCTTC
-	TRBV9	TRBJ2-1	TRBD2	CASSMGLAGYNEQFF	TGTGCCAGCAGCATGGGACTAGCGGGATACAATGAGCAGTTCTTC
-	TRBV10-1	TRBJ2-5	-	CASSERGAGETQYF	TGCGCCAGCAGTGAGCGGGGGGCCGGTGAGACCCAGTACTTC
-	TRBV19	TRBJ2-1	-	CASLPTGPLGEQFF	TGTGCCAGCTTACCGACAGGACCCTTGGGTGAGCAGTTCTTC
-	TRBV7-9	TRBJ2-1	-	CASSPPMGGAWGNEQFF	TGTGCCAGCAGCCCCCCAATGGGCGGGGCCTGGGGCAATGAGCAGTTCTTC
-	TRBV19	TRBJ1-5	-	CASSGRGRGQPQHF	TGTGCCAGTAGTGGGAGAGGGCGCGGGCAGCCCCAGCATTTT
-	TRBV9	TRBJ2-5	-	CASSVVEGGPLETQYF	TGTGCCAGCAGCGTAGTGGAGGGGGGGCCTCTGGAGACCCAGTACTTC
-	TRBV6-5	TRBJ1-1	TRBD1	CASSNTGANTEAFF	TGTGCCAGCAGTAATACAGGGGCGAACACTGAAGCTTTCTTT
-	TRBV7-3	TRBJ2-3	TRBD2	CASSLGSGGAVDTQYF	TGTGCCAGCAGCCTAGGGAGCGGGGGCGCCGTGGATACGCAGTATTTT
-	TRBV7-8	TRBJ2-7	TRBD1	CASSFSGQGTYEQYF	TGTGCCAGCAGCTTCTCTGGACAGGGGACCTACGAGCAGTACTTC
-	TRBV7-2	TRBJ2-7	TRBD2	CASSLGGGLESYEQYF	TGTGCCAGCAGCTTAGGCGGGGGGTTGGAATCCTACGAGCAGTACTTC
-	TRBV7-9	TRBJ1-2	TRBD1	CASSLTSRDRVCTF	TGTGCCAGCAGCTTAACGTCCCGGGACAGGGTGTGCACCTTC
once	TRBV13	TRBJ2-3	-	CASSLRLEVSTDTQYF	TGTGCCAGCAGCCTCCGACTAGAGGTTAGCACAGATACGCAGTATTTT
-	TRBV27	TRBJ2-3	TRBD2	CASSSRGLAGADTQYF	TGTGCCAGCAGTTCCCGGGGACTAGCGGGAGCAGATACGCAGTATTTT
-	TRBV18	TRBJ1-5	-	CASSPPIRVSNQPQHF	TGTGCCAGCTCACCACCGATACGGGTTAGCAATCAGCCCCAGCATTTT
-	TRBV3-1/TRBV3-2	TRBJ2-7	-	CASSQDLSGRASSYEQYF	TGTGCCAGCAGCCAAGATCTATCGGGCAGGGCAAGCTCCTACGAGCAGTACTTC
-	TRBV27	TRBJ1-5	-	CASSLSRGSNQPQHF	TGTGCCAGCAGTTTGTCCAGGGGTAGCAATCAGCCCCAGCATTTT
-	TRBV28	TRBJ2-3	TRBD1	CASSPGQGAYTQYF	TGTGCCAGCAGTCCGGGACAGGGGGCCTATACGCAGTATTTT
-	TRBV5-1	TRBJ2-1	-	CASSLGPRGRTYNEQFF	TGCGCCAGCAGCTTGGGCCCCAGGGGACGAACATACAATGAGCAGTTCTTC
-	TRBV7-3	TRBJ2-2	TRBD1	CASRRTGGNTGELFF	TGTGCCAGCAGACGGACAGGGGGTAACACCGGGGAGCTGTTTTTT
few	TRBV19	TRBJ1-5	-	CASSIALSNQPQHF	TGTGCCAGTAGTATAGCCCTTAGCAATCAGCCCCAGCATTTT
-	TRBV2	TRBJ2-1	-	CASRGYSTGYAEDEQFF	TGTGCCAGCAGAGGATATTCGACAGGCTACGCAGAGGATGAGCAGTTCTTC
-	TRBV5-1	TRBJ1-6	-	CASSATRGNSPLHF	TGCGCCAGCAGTGCAACGAGGGGGAATTCACCCCTCCACTTT
-	TRBV6-2/TRBV6-3	TRBJ1-1	TRBD1	CASSYVVRGRRTEAFF	TGTGCCAGCAGTTACGTTGTCAGGGGGCGCCGCACTGAAGCTTTCTTT